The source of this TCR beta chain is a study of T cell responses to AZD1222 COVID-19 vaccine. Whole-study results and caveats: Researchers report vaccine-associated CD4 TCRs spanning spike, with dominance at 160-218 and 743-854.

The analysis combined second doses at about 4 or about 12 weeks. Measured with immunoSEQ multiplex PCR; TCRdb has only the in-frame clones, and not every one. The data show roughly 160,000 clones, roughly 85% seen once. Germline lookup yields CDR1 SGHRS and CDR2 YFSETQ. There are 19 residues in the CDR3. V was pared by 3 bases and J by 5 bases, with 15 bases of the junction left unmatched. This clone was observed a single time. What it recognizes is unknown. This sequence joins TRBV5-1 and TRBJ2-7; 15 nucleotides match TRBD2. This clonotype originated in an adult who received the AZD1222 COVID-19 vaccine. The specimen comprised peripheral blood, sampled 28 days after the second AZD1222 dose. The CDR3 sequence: CASSSTIGLAGGPMHEQYF. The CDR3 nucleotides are TGCGCCAGCAGCTCCACAATAGGACTAGCGGGGGGGCCTATGCACGAGCAGTACTTC.